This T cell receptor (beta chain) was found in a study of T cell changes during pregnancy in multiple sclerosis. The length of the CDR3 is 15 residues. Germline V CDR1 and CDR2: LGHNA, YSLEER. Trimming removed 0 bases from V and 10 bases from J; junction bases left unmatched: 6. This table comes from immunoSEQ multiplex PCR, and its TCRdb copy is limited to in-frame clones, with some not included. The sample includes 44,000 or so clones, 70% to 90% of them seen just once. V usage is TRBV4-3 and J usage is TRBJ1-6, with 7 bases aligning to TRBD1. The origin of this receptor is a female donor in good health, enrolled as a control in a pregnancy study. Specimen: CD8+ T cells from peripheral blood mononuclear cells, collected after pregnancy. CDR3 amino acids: CASSQDEGANSPLHF. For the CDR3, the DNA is TGCGCCAGCAGCCAAGATGAGGGGGCCAACTCACCCCTCCACTTT.